The 30 T cell receptor beta chains below were found in one sample sequenced in a study of a mutant IDH1 vaccine in newly diagnosed glioma. Time point here: week 11, during vaccination. Vaccination used 300 ug of mutant IDH1 20-mer peptide per dose, with topical imiquimod. These receptors have no known antigen. Clones were sequenced by immunoSEQ multiplex PCR, and TCRdb holds only the in-frame ones, with some missing. The sample includes fewer than 150,000 clones, 75% to 90% of them seen just once. The material was PBMCs, obtained from a glioma patient whose treatment included an IDH1 peptide vaccine. All receptors come from a woman in her forties or fifties with glioma.

The chain links TRBV5-1 to TRBJ1-2, with TRBD1 as a possible D gene (6 bases). The ends were cut back, 5 bases at V and 4 bases at J, with 15 bases in the middle. The germline gives CDR1 SGHRS, CDR2 YFSETQ. The CDR3 is 14 amino acids. In DNA form, the CDR3 reads TGCGCCAGCAGGGGGGGGCCGAACCTCTATGGCTACACCTTC. It yields the protein CASRGGPNLYGYTF.

The chain employs TRBV9 and TRBJ1-5; D remains unclear. Germline loops: CDR1 SGDLS, CDR2 YYNGEE. The length of the CDR3 is 13 residues. V was clipped by 0 bases and J by 3 bases, with 4 bases between them. CDR3 nucleotide sequence: TGTGCCAGCAGCGTAGGGCTCAATCAGCCCCAGCATTTT. Protein product: CASSVGLNQPQHF.

The table lists this clone with a count of one. The CDR3 here is CASSPLSGAGYEQYF. The CDR3 nucleotides read TGTGCCAGCAGCCCACTATCAGGGGCCGGCTACGAGCAGTACTTC. V gene TRBV11-1 combines with J gene TRBJ2-7, with TRBD1 as a possible D gene (6 bases). The CDR3 extends over 15 amino acids. CDR1 is SGHAT, CDR2 FQDESV, per germline (reference sequence). Trimming removed 5 bases from V and 3 bases from J, with 17 bases in between. The complete variable domain, with remaining parts taken from reference TRBV11-1 and TRBJ2-7, reads EAEVAQSPRYKITEKSQAVAFWCDPISGHATLYWYRQILGQGPELLVQFQDESVVDDSQLPKDRFSAERLKGVDSTLKIQPAELGDSAMYLCASSPLSGAGYEQYFGPGTRLTVT.

J is TRBJ2-7 and V is TRBV30; unclear D gene. Trimming left V 2 bases short and J 0 bases short, with 2 bases between. Germline V gene data show CDR1 as GTSNPN and CDR2 as SVGIG (reference sequence). CDR3 length equals 11 residues. The CDR3 protein is CAWSHSYEQYF. Here the CDR3 DNA reads TGTGCCTGGAGTCACTCCTACGAGCAGTACTTC.

This rearrangement joins TRBV18 to TRBJ2-3, with D possibly being TRBD2 (6 bases). Germline loops: CDR1 KGHSH, CDR2 LQKENI. With 5 bases removed from V and 1 base from J, the gap between germline ends came to 10 bases. CDR3 length: 14 amino acids. The CDR3 is CASSVTGGTDTQYF. CDR3 in DNA: TGTGCCAGCTCAGTGACGGGAGGCACAGATACGCAGTATTTT.

In regard to this clone: The same CDR3 can be traced to other DNA sequences in this sample. The chain has TRBV20-1 and TRBJ2-7; the D gene is possibly TRBD2 (5 bases). This CDR3 is built from 11 residues. Germline CDR1 is DFQATT and CDR2 is SNEGSKA (reference sequence). With 5 bases removed from V and 3 bases from J, the gap between germline ends came to 8 bases. CDR3 sequence (DNA): TGCAGTGCTTCCGGGAACTACGAGCAGTACTTC. Residues: CSASGNYEQYF.

The chain has TRBV11-2 and TRBJ2-1; D call uncertain. Trimming took off 5 bases at V and 3 bases at J, with 17 bases between the two ends. The CDR3 extends over 16 amino acids. Germline values: CDR1 SGHAT, CDR2 FQNNGV. The CDR3 loop reads CASSPIRGAGYNEQFF. The CDR3, as DNA: TGTGCCAGCAGCCCAATACGAGGCGCTGGCTACAATGAGCAGTTCTTC.

This sequence joins TRBV7-3 and TRBJ2-5; D is unclear. Trimming pared 1 base from V and 5 bases from J, leaving 8 bases between. Germline V gives CDR1 SGHTA, CDR2 FQGTGA. The CDR3 covers 13 residues. This chain's CDR3 is CASSLNSGETQYF. Here the CDR3 DNA reads TGTGCCAGCAGCTTAAATTCTGGGGAGACCCAGTACTTC.

The chain links TRBV4-1 to TRBJ2-1; the D is unclear. The CDR3 has 15 amino acids. Per the germline V gene, CDR1 is MGHRA and CDR2 is YSYEKL. Trimming took 1 base from V and 5 from J, leaving 12 bases between them. Written as DNA, the CDR3 is TGCGCCAGCAGCCAAGGGACGCTCCTAGACAATGAGCAGTTCTTC. Translated, it gives CASSQGTLLDNEQFF.

This rearrangement joins TRBV5-6 to TRBJ1-2, with D unresolved. The V and J ends lost 0 bases and 2 bases respectively, with 8 bases between them. This CDR3 spans 14 amino acids. Germline CDR1 is SGHDT and CDR2 is YYEEEE. The CDR3 loop reads CASSLGNGNYGYTF. The DNA of the CDR3 is TGTGCCAGCAGCTTGGGTAACGGGAACTATGGCTACACCTTC.

V and J are TRBV27 and TRBJ1-5; D is perhaps TRBD1 (6 bases). CDR1 is MNHEY and CDR2 is SMNVEV in the germline V gene (reference sequence). V lost 4 bases, J lost 11 bases, and 12 bases lay in between. The CDR3 loop spans 12 amino acids. The CDR3 DNA follows: TGTGCCAGCAGTTCTTTGGAGGGGGCCCAGCATTTT. It encodes CASSSLEGAQHF.

The V call is TRBV30, the J call TRBJ2-1; a possible D gene is TRBD2 (6 bases). Trimming took off 3 bases at V and 8 bases at J, with 26 bases between the two ends. Germline CDR1 GTSNPN, CDR2 SVGIG (reference sequence). CDR3 size: 17 residues. DNA of the CDR3: TGTGCCTGGAGAGGGAGCCGAGGGCGGAGGGGTGAATATGAGCAGTTCTTC. It specifies CAWRGSRGRRGEYEQFF.

V gene TRBV7-6 combines with J gene TRBJ1-2; 7 nucleotides match TRBD1. Germline CDR1 reads SGHVS; CDR2 reads FNYEAQ. The trim removed 0 bases at V and 0 bases at J, leaving 13 bases unmatched. CDR3 length: 19 residues. CDR3 sequence: CASSLAAFPRQGANYGYTF. The CDR3 coding sequence is TGTGCCAGCAGCTTAGCTGCTTTCCCGAGACAGGGAGCTAACTATGGCTACACCTTC.

This clone was detected a few times. The sample contains more than one DNA sequence encoding this CDR3. V is TRBV9 and J is TRBJ2-2, with 9 bases matching TRBD2. V lost 0 bases, J lost 0 bases, and 3 bases stayed unmatched. This CDR3 comprises 17 residues. Germline V CDR1 and CDR2: SGDLS, YYNGEE. CDR3 nucleotides: TGTGCCAGCAGCGTAGGCCTAGCGGGAACGAACACCGGGGAGCTGTTTTTT. This translates into CASSVGLAGTNTGELFF.

V is TRBV4-1 and J is TRBJ1-2; the match to TRBD1 covers 10 bases. This CDR3 contains 19 residues. Losses at the gene ends were 0 bases for V and 2 bases for J; bases not matched to a gene: 12. Germline lookup yields CDR1 MGHRA and CDR2 YSYEKL. The CDR3, as DNA: TGCGCCAGCAGCCAAGATGACTGGGACAGGGGAGTCCACAACTATGGCTACACCTTC. Translation: CASSQDDWDRGVHNYGYTF.

This rearrangement joins TRBV19 to TRBJ2-1, with 7 bases fitting TRBD2. V lost 3 bases and J lost 2; bases outside the gene matches: 4. The CDR3 is 15 amino acids. The V gene's germline CDR1 is LNHDA and CDR2 SQIVND (reference sequence). CDR3 nucleotide sequence: TGTGCCAGTAGTATGGACGGGAGGACCTACAATGAGCAGTTCTTC. Translation: CASSMDGRTYNEQFF. The complete variable domain, with remaining parts taken from reference TRBV19 and TRBJ2-1, reads DGGITQSPKYLFRKEGQNVTLSCEQNLNHDAMYWYRQDPGQGLRLIYYSQIVNDFQKGDIAEGYSVSREKKESFPLTVTSAQKNPTAFYLCASSMDGRTYNEQFFGPGTRLTVL.

The rearrangement links TRBV10-2 to TRBJ2-2; D is possibly TRBD2 (6 bases). Germline V gene data show CDR1 as WSHSY and CDR2 as SAAADI. This CDR3 region has 16 residues. Trimming removed 6 bases from V and 0 bases from J, with 14 bases in between. DNA for the CDR3: TGCGCCAGCAGCTCATGGGAGGCAGCGAACACCGGGGAGCTGTTTTTT. As protein: CASSSWEAANTGELFF.

The genes are TRBV6-5 and TRBJ1-1; D not resolved. Trimming shortened V by 1 base and J by 5 bases, and 11 bases separated the two germline ends. Germline V gene sequence: CDR1 MNHEY, CDR2 SVGAGI. The CDR3 is 14 amino acids. The CDR3 is CASSYLRLGTEAFF. CDR3 sequence (DNA): TGTGCCAGCAGTTACTTGCGACTGGGAACTGAAGCTTTCTTT.

The chain joins TRBV5-1 to TRBJ2-7; perhaps TRBD1 as D (5 bases). Trimming stripped 0 bases from V and 4 bases from J, with 8 bases between. The CDR3 runs 13 residues. Germline loops: CDR1 SGHRS, CDR2 YFSETQ. The CDR3 DNA reads as TGCGCCAGCAGCTTGGGGGGCTTATACGAGCAGTACTTC. It specifies CASSLGGLYEQYF.

J is TRBJ2-7 and V is TRBV11-2; 8 bases are shared with TRBD1. V shed 5 bases, J shed 2 bases, and the junction held 11 bases outside the gene matches. This CDR3 is 16 amino acids long. The germline gives CDR1 SGHAT, CDR2 FQNNGV. The CDR3: CASSELAGQAAYEQYF. DNA for the CDR3: TGTGCCAGCAGCGAGTTGGCGGGACAGGCGGCCTACGAGCAGTACTTC.

This chain joins TRBV7-8 and TRBJ2-1; the D is unclear. Trimming removed 3 bases at V and 4 bases at J, with 19 bases between. Germline CDR1 SGHVS, CDR2 FQNEAQ. This CDR3 spans 17 amino acids. This chain's CDR3 is CASSLGSGLGLYNEQFF. As DNA, the CDR3 is TGTGCCAGCAGCTTGGGTTCGGGTCTTGGCCTTTACAATGAGCAGTTCTTC.

The chain carries TRBV7-2 and TRBJ2-4; D is unresolved. The CDR3 contains 12 residues. V lost 4 bases to trimming and J lost 3 bases, with 4 bases between them. The V gene's germline CDR1 is SGHTA and CDR2 FQGNSA. The CDR3 loop is CASSSHKNIQYF. Written as DNA, the CDR3 is TGTGCCAGCAGCTCTCACAAAAACATTCAGTACTTC.

The V call is TRBV19, the J call TRBJ1-4; unclear D gene. The CDR3 length is 12 residues. CDR1 LNHDA and CDR2 SQIVND come from the germline V gene (reference sequence). V was pared by 3 bases and J by 10 bases, with 9 bases between. CDR3 nucleotides: TGTGCCAGTAGTATCCCCAGCGGAAAACTGTTTTTT. The encoded protein is CASSIPSGKLFF.

The chain combines TRBV7-8 with TRBJ1-6; D possibly corresponds to TRBD1 (5 bases). Trimming shortened V by 7 bases and J by 13 bases, and 17 bases separated the two germline ends. CDR1 SGHVS and CDR2 FQNEAQ come from the germline V gene. This CDR3 spans 13 amino acids. For the CDR3, the DNA is TGTGCCAGCACCCCCCCGGGGGGGGGTCCCCTCCACTTT. Its translation: CASTPPGGGPLHF. The full variable domain, its missing parts supplied by reference TRBV7-8 and TRBJ1-6, is GAGVSQSPRYKVAKRGQDVALRCDPISGHVSLFWYQQALGQGPEFLTYFQNEAQLDKSGLPSDRFFAERPEGSVSTLKIQRTQQEDSAVYLCASTPPGGGPLHFGNGTRLTVT.

The V gene is TRBV29-1, the J gene TRBJ1-1; D ambiguous. Germline CDR1 is SQVTM and CDR2 is ANQGSEA. This CDR3 spans 14 amino acids. The germline V and J ends were trimmed by 6 bases and 1 base, with 15 bases remaining between them. The CDR3, as DNA: TGCAGCGTGTTGGCCATACTTTGGAACACTGAAGCTTTCTTT. It translates to CSVLAILWNTEAFF.

The chain combines TRBV27 with TRBJ2-7, with TRBD2 identical over 9 bases. The CDR3 totals 14 residues. Per germline, CDR1 MNHEY and CDR2 SMNVEV (reference sequence). V shed 2 bases and J 5 bases; nucleotides not matched to a gene: 4. CDR3 DNA sequence: TGTGCCAGCAGTTTAATAGCTAGCGGGAACGAGCAGTACTTC. Its translation: CASSLIASGNEQYF.

The chain couples TRBV11-2 to TRBJ2-1; D is perhaps TRBD1 or TRBD2 (5 bases each). There are 13 residues in the CDR3. The germline V gene encodes CDR1 SGHAT and CDR2 FQNNGV. Trimming took 1 base from V and 13 from J, leaving 14 bases between them. CDR3 residues: CASSLGGPNIQFF. CDR3 in DNA: TGTGCCAGCAGCTTAGGGGGACCGAACATACAGTTCTTC.

This chain uses TRBV20-1 with TRBJ1-1, with no clear D. The CDR3 runs to 11 residues. V was shortened by 5 bases and J by 1 base, with 5 bases between the two germline ends. Germline V gene lookup returns CDR1 DFQATT and CDR2 SNEGSKA (reference sequence). The CDR3 DNA is TGCAGTGCTGTAAAGAACACTGAAGCTTTCTTT. Its translation: CSAVKNTEAFF.

V and J are TRBV19 and TRBJ1-1; 9 bases agree with TRBD1. This CDR3 has 16 amino acids. V lost 1 base and J lost 0; bases outside the gene matches: 3. Germline V gene sequence: CDR1 LNHDA, CDR2 SQIVND (reference sequence). The CDR3 is CASSIARTGVNTEAFF. The CDR3 DNA reads TGTGCCAGTAGTATAGCCCGGACAGGGGTGAACACTGAAGCTTTCTTT.

This chain connects TRBV5-1 to TRBJ2-3, with D perhaps TRBD1 (5 bases). Per germline, CDR1 SGHRS and CDR2 YFSETQ. This CDR3 comprises 15 residues. V was shortened by 3 bases and J by 3 bases, with 14 bases between the two germline ends. The chain's CDR3 is CASSWAGIGTDTQYF. The CDR3 DNA sequence: TGCGCCAGCAGCTGGGCAGGGATTGGAACAGATACGCAGTATTTT.